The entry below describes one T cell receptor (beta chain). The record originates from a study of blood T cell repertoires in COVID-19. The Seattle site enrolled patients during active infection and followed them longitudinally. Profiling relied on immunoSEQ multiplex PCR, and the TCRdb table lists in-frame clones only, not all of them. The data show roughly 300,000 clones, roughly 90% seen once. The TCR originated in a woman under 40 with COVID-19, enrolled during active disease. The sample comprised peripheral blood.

The CDR3 protein is CASSQAGGGTQYF. In DNA, the CDR3 is TGTGCCAGCAGCCAAGCGGGAGGAGGTACGCAGTATTTT. The chain recombines TRBV14 with TRBJ2-3; 7 positions match TRBD2. CDR1 is SGHDN and CDR2 is FVKESK in the germline V gene. The CDR3 has 13 amino acids. With V trimmed by 1 base and J by 8 bases, 3 bases remained unmatched.